The 5 T cell receptor beta chains below were found in one sample sequenced in a study of response to subunit inactivated influenza vaccine. TCRdb re-derived calls from the RT-PCR reads in MiXCR, one entry per CDR3 protein. The table lists approximately 250,000 distinct CDR3 sequences, 9% to 15% of them singletons. This specimen was non-naive T cells sorted from PBMCs, taken less than 15 days before vaccination. These receptor sequences come from a man aged 45-65 years who received an inactivated influenza vaccine.

V and J are TRBV27 and TRBJ2-3; 9 bases align to TRBD2. The CDR3 spans 15 residues. CDR1 and CDR2 (germline): MNHEY, SMNVEV (reference sequence). The V segment lost 7 bases and the J segment 3 bases; nucleotides outside the gene matches: 8. The CDR3 nucleotides read TGTGCCAGCAACGCGCGGGGGGGCAATACAGATACGCAGTATTTT. Translation gives CASNARGGNTDTQYF.

This clonotype was observed many times. The rearrangement joins TRBV5-1 to TRBJ2-6, with D perhaps matching TRBD1 (5 bases). This CDR3 spans 17 amino acids. The V end lost 2 bases, the J end lost 0 bases, and 12 bases lay between the germline ends. Germline CDR1 and CDR2: SGHRS and YFSETQ. The CDR3 reads CASSFPLQDSGANVLTF. For the CDR3, the DNA is TGCGCCAGCAGCTTCCCTCTACAGGACTCTGGGGCCAACGTCCTGACTTTC.

To note about this clonotype: Being one base from a much bigger clone, this may be a read error. V is TRBV2 and J is TRBJ2-3; a possible D gene is TRBD2 (6 bases). The V gene's germline CDR1 is SNHLY and CDR2 FYNNEI. The CDR3 runs to 15 residues. This CDR3 is CTSSRGTSSTDTQYF. The CDR3 coding sequence is TGTACCAGCAGTCGCGGGACTTCTAGCACAGATACGCAGTATTTT.

This clonotype has a handful of counts. The V gene is TRBV11-2, the J gene TRBJ2-3; weak D call: TRBD2 (6 bases). Germline-derived CDR1 and CDR2 are SGHAT and FQNNGV. This CDR3 spans 14 amino acids. The V end was cut by 3 bases, the J end by 2 bases, with 9 bases between. CDR3 region: CASSFRDFTDTQYF. In DNA form, the CDR3 reads TGTGCCAGCAGCTTCCGGGACTTCACAGATACGCAGTATTTT. The full variable domain, completed using reference TRBV11-2 and TRBJ2-3, is EAGVAQSPRYKIIEKRQSVAFWCNPISGHATLYWYQQILGQGPKLLIQFQNNGVVDDSQLPKDRFSAERLKGVDSTLKIQPAKLEDSAVYLCASSFRDFTDTQYFGPGTRLTVL.

The rearrangement links TRBV7-2 to TRBJ2-3; TRBD2 matches 11 bases. This CDR3 spans 17 amino acids. With 2 bases clipped from V and 5 bases from J, the junction kept 9 bases outside the gene matches. Germline V gene sequence: CDR1 SGHTA, CDR2 FQGNSA. CDR3 DNA sequence: TGTGCCAGCAGCTTACGGCCAACTAGCGGGAGTAGAGATACGCAGTATTTT. It encodes CASSLRPTSGSRDTQYF.